These 2 T cell receptor beta chains were sequenced from one sample in a study of shared clonotypes between healthy human individuals. Clones were sequenced by immunoSEQ multiplex PCR, and TCRdb holds only the in-frame ones, with some missing. Of some 2,500,000 clones in the sample, approximately 93% were seen once. Specimen: naive CD4+ T cells from PBMCs. The subset was: CD45RA+ positively selected. These receptors all stem from a man between 18 and 35 years old in good health. Some clones in this sample may be carry-over from other donors' samples.

The J gene is TRBJ1-1, the V gene TRBV29-1; 7 bases line up with TRBD1. V lost 4 bases to trimming and J lost 4 bases; unmatched junction nucleotides: 9. Looked up from germline, CDR1 is SQVTM and CDR2 is ANQGSEA. The CDR3 extends over 14 amino acids. The DNA for the CDR3 is TGCAGCGTTGCCCCACAGGGGCAGCGCACTGAAGCTTTCTTT. This encodes CSVAPQGQRTEAFF.

CDR3 in amino acids: CASSPPLGRPDSYEQYF. CDR3 in DNA: TGTGCCAGCTCACCACCGCTGGGGCGGCCGGATTCCTACGAGCAGTACTTC. The chain couples TRBV18 to TRBJ2-7; D is possibly TRBD1 (5 bases). This CDR3 region has 17 residues. The V end lost 0 bases, the J end lost 1 base, and 16 bases lay between the germline ends. Germline V CDR1 and CDR2: KGHSH, LQKENI.